Described below is a single T cell receptor (beta chain) sequence and its context. This clonotype has ten or more counts. The antigen it recognizes is unknown. Base qualities are missing; no much larger clone stands one base away. Receptors were amplified or captured by PCR. The run used a NextSeq 500. Bulk TCR libraries were prepared as previously described, using TCR primers listed in Table S5. Purification of total RNA was performed with the Qiagen AllPrep DNA/RNA kit. Before analysis, reads from multiple sequencing runs of one library were combined. On the authors' methods: Reads were retained only if an exact TCR constant sequence was present, and the retained reads were trimmed to 150 nt and grouped according to their 12-nt molecular barcodes. Within each barcode group, reads were sub-clustered at a 15% Levenshtein threshold, and quality-weighted consensus sequences were built per RNA molecule. Non-functional sequences were discarded, and so were lower-count sequences lying one edit away from another sequence. Based on a fit of two negative binomial distributions, barcode sub-clusters having less than 20% of the maximum read count were discarded. TCRdb redid the processing of the public reads, applying fastp at Q25 and MiXCR, and retained in-frame beta chains. Identical CDR3 proteins give one entry, which carries the most common genes and DNA. These V and J calls derive from TCRdb rather than the authors' analysis. This sample comprises about 500,000 distinct CDR3 sequences, under 30% of them detected only once. Of the sample, around 0.78% is held by the ten largest clones.

The data are from a study of molecular identifiers for immune sequencing clone quantification (dated by TCRdb to between 2018 and 2020). As for the study more broadly: For a replicate experiment, RNA from around 20,000 or 100,000 naive CD8 T cells was divided into five aliquots, of which four were sequenced. CD8 T cells were used in a methods study to benchmark molecular-identifier clustering-based TCR repertoire sequencing (MIDCIRS) and TCR RNA copy counting. The investigation overall reported the following: Even against a background of 750,000 to 1,000,000 naive CD8 T cells, spiked-in Jurkat TCR RNA amounting to a single cell's worth was reported to be detectable. About three recovered TCR RNA copies per cell were obtained by modeling, versus about 10 by digital PCR, implying a capture efficiency of 30% to 35%. Spiked-in Jurkat TCR RNA (approximately 10 copies' worth), which is not part of the donor repertoire, was contained in the naive libraries. In CMV-specific effector cells, clones with more than 20 RNA copies accounted for over 99% of molecules, whereas in naive cells such clones accounted for under 1%. Highly expanded clone sizes could be underestimated because identical TCR molecules may share a barcode. Without barcode sub-clustering, chimeric consensus sequences inflated TCR diversity; chimeras reached as high as 47%.

Naive CD8 T cell libraries were made from approximately 20,000 to 1,000,000 sorted cells using 10%, 30% or 50% of purified RNA. On a BD FACSAria II, naive CD8 T cells were FACS-sorted as CD8+CD4-CCR7+CD45RA+ and collected into RLT Plus buffer. Approximately 9 TCR copies' worth of Jurkat RNA were spiked into about 20,000-1,000,000 naive CD8 T cell samples to test detection sensitivity. Enrichment of CD8 T cells was performed with RosetteSep CD8+ T Cell Enrichment Cocktail and Ficoll-Paque, after which ACK red cell lysis was carried out. Reading from cysteine to phenylalanine, the CDR3 counts 13 amino acids. The DNA shown is the 39-base CDR3, in frame from base 1. CDR1 and CDR2 are drawn from the germline V gene (reference sequence): SGHNT, YYREEE. Germline trimming amounts to 7 bases on V and 7 bases on J, with 6 as the count of junction bases outside the gene matches.

The clonotype originates from a human donor in good health. Some libraries in this study had Jurkat cell RNA spiked in. In this chain, TRBV5-4 is recombined with TRBJ1-1; 11 of the junction bases match TRBD1. Specimen: naive CD8+ T cells from blood, with Jurkat cell RNA spiked in. The sample's cell subset or site label is to be understood as: FACS-sorted CD8+CD4-CCR7+CD45RA+ naive T cells. The CDR3 has the sequence CASGQGAYIEAFF. The DNA is TGTGCCAGCGGACAGGGGGCATATATTGAAGCTTTCTTT.